This TCR beta chain was captured by sequencing in a study of T cells after yellow fever vaccination. Background on the study: Fractions low in cell number were prepared with SMART-Seq v4 Ultra Low Input. Overall study results and limits: Abundant clonotypes from the bulk population could have been carried over as contaminants into FACS-sorted repertoires.

As TCR cDNA was made by 5'RACE template switching, a universal primer site and UMIs were added. TCRdb itself ran the 5' RACE reads through MiXCR, one entry per CDR3 protein. This sample has 250,000 to 300,000 distinct CDR3 sequences; approximately 10% occur once, and the top ten carry approximately 3.5%. This clonotype was seen a few times. Its target is unknown. This clonotype originated in a young man who received the YFV17D yellow fever vaccine. The specimen comprised CD4+ T cells sorted from PBMCs, sampled 5 days after the yellow fever booster vaccination.

The CDR3 DNA reads as TGTGCCAGCAGCCCCGGGGGGTCCAATTCACCCCTCCACTTT. Protein sequence: CASSPGGSNSPLHF. The chain links TRBV7-9 to TRBJ1-6; perhaps TRBD1 as D (5 bases). CDR1 SEHNR and CDR2 FQNEAQ come from the germline V gene (reference sequence). Trimming shortened V by 5 bases and J by 7 bases, and 12 bases separated the two germline ends. This CDR3 has 14 amino acids.